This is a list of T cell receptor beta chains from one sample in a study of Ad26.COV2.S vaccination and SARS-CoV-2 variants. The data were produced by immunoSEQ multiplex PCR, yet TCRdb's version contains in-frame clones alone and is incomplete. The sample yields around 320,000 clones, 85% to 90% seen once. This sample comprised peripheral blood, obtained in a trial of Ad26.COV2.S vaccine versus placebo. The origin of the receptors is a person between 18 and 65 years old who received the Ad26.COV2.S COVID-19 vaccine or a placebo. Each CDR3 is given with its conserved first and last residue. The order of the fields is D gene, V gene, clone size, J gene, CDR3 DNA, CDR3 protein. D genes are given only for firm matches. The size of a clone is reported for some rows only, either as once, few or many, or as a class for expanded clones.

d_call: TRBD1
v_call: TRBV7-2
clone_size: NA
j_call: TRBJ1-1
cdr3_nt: TGTGCCAGCAGCCTGACAGGGGGCACTGAAGCTTTCTTT
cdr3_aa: CASSLTGGTEAFF

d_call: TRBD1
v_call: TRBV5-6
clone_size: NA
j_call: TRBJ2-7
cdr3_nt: TGTGCCAGCAGCTCTTTCACAGGACAGGGGGACTACGAGCAGTACTTC
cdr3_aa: CASSSFTGQGDYEQYF

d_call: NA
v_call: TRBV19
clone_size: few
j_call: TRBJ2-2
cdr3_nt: TGTGCCAGTAGTAACGGACGGAACACCGGGGAGCTGTTTTTT
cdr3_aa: CASSNGRNTGELFF

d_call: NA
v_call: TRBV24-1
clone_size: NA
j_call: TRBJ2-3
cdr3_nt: TGTGCCACCAGTGCGGGGCAGGGCGCAGATACGCAGTATTTT
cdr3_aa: CATSAGQGADTQYF

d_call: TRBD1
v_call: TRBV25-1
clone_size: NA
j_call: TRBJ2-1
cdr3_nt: TGTGCCAGCAGCGGGACAGCCCGCTCCTACAATGAGCAGTTCTTC
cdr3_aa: CASSGTARSYNEQFF

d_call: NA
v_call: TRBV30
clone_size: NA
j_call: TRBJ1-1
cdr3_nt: TGTGCCTGGTACCTTAGGACTGAAGCTTTCTTT
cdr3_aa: CAWYLRTEAFF

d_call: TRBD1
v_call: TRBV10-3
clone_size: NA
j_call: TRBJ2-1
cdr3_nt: TGTGCCATCAGAGAGAGTACAGGGGATCTCCTTTACAATGAGCAGTTCTTC
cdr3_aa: CAIRESTGDLLYNEQFF

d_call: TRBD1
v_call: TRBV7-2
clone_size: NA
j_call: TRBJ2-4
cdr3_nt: TGTGCCAGCAGCCCCCGAGGACAGGGGGCGGATGTAGCCAAAAACATTCAGTACTTC
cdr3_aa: CASSPRGQGADVAKNIQYF

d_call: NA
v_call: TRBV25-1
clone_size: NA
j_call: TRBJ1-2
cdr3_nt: TGTGCCAGCAGTGGCGGGGCCACCTATGGCTACACCTTC
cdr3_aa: CASSGGATYGYTF

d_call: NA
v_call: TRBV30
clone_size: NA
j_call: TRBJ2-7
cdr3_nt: TGTGCCTGGAGTGGAACCCCCATATACACGGGTCAAGGGAGGAACGAGCAGTACTTC
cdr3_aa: CAWSGTPIYTGQGRNEQYF

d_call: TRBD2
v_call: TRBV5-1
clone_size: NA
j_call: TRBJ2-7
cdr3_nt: TGCGCCAGCGGAGCTAGCGGGGGCGAGCAGTACTTC
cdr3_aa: CASGASGGEQYF

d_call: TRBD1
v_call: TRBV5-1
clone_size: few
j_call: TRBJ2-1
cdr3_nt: TGCGCCAGCAGCTTACAGGGGGTCCGGTACAATGAGCAGTTCTTC
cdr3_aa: CASSLQGVRYNEQFF

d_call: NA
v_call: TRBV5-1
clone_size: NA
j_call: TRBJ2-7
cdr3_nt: TGCGCCAGCAGCTTGGAATGGAGATACGAGCAGTACTTC
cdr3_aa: CASSLEWRYEQYF

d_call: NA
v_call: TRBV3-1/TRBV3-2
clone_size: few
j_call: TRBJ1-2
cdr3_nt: TGTGCCAGCAGCCAAGATCGACGGGGCTACACCTTC
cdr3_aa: CASSQDRRGYTF

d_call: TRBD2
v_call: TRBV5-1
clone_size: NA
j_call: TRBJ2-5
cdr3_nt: TGCGCCAGCAGCCCCAGCGGGGAGCTGGAGACCCAGTACTTC
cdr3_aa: CASSPSGELETQYF

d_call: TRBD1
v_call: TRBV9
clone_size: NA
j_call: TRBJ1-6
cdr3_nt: TGTGCCAGCAGCGTAGTAGGGGGCAGTAATTCACCCCTCCACTTT
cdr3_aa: CASSVVGGSNSPLHF

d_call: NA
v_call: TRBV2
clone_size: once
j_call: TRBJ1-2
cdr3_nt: TGTGCCAGCAGTGAAGCGCTCGCCTCGCAAGGCTACACCTTC
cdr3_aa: CASSEALASQGYTF

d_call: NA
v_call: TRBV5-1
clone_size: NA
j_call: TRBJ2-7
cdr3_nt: TGCGCCAGCAGCAGCGAAGGGGTCTCCAACGAGCAGTACTTC
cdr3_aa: CASSSEGVSNEQYF

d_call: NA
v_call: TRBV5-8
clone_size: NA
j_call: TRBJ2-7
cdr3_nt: TGTGCCAGCAGCTTGTTACGGGGCGGCGAGCAGTACTTC
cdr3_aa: CASSLLRGGEQYF

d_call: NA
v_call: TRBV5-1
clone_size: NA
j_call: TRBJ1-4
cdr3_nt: TGCGCCAGCAGCTTTAGCGGGGGATCTAATGAAAAACTGTTTTTT
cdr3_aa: CASSFSGGSNEKLFF

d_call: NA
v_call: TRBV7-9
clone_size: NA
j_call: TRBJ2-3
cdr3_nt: TGTGCCAGCAGCTTAGTGGGCAGACTAACCGTTAGCACAGATACGCAGTATTTT
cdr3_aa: CASSLVGRLTVSTDTQYF

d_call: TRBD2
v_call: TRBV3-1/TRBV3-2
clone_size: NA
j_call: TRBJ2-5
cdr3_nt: TGTGCCAGCAGCCAAGAGGGGACTAGTAATCAAGAGACCCAGTACTTC
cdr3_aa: CASSQEGTSNQETQYF

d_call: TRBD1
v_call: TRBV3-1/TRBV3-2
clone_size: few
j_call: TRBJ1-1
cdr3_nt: TGTGCCAGCAGCCAACAGGGGGCGGGCACTGAAGCTTTCTTT
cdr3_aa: CASSQQGAGTEAFF

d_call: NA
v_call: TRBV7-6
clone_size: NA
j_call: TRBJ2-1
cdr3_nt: TGTGCCAGCAGCTTAGATCGGAGCGATAAGCAGTTCTTC
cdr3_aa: CASSLDRSDKQFF

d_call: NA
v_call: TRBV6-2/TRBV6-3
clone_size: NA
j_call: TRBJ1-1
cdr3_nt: TGTGCCAGCAGTTTACTCGAGCAGGTTGGCTTTGCAGCTTTCTTT
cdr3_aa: CASSLLEQVGFAAFF

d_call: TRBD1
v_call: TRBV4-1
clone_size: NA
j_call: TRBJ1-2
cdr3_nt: TGCGCCAGCACTCGGACGGGACAGGGGGCTCCCTATGGCTACACCTTC
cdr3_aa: CASTRTGQGAPYGYTF

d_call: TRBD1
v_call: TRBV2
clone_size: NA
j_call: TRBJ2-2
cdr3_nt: TGTGCCAGCAGTGAGGGACAGGCCAGGGCTTCCACCGGGGAGCTGTTTTTT
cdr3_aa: CASSEGQARASTGELFF

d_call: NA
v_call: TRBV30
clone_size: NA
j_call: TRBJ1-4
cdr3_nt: TGTGCCTGGAGCCGGGGCGGAACAACTAATGAAAAACTGTTTTTT
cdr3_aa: CAWSRGGTTNEKLFF

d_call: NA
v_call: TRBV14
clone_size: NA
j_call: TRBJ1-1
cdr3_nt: TGTGCCAGCAGCCAACAGACGAATCTTCACCTGAACACTGAAGCTTTCTTT
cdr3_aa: CASSQQTNLHLNTEAFF

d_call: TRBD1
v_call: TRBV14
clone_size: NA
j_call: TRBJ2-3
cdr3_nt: TGTGCCAGCAGCCAAGTACGGGACAGCCACACAGATACGCAGTATTTT
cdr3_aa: CASSQVRDSHTDTQYF

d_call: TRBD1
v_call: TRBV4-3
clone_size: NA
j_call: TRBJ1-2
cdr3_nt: TGCGCCAGCAGCCAAGATCTTGGCGGGCAGGGGGGAACTGGCTACACCTTC
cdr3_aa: CASSQDLGGQGGTGYTF

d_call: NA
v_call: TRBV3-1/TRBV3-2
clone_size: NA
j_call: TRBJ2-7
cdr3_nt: TGTGCCAGCAGCCGTGCCCCGGGACGCCTCATCTACGAGCAGTACTTC
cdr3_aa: CASSRAPGRLIYEQYF

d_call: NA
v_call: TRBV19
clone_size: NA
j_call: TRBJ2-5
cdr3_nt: TGTGCCAGTTCTCGCTCACGGGACACAAGTAAGGTTCAAGAGACCCAGTACTTC
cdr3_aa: CASSRSRDTSKVQETQYF

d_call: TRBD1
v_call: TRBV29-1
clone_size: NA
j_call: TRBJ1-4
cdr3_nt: TGCAGCGTTAGTTTCTCTTTGGACAGGGGCGAAAAACTGTTTTTT
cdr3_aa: CSVSFSLDRGEKLFF

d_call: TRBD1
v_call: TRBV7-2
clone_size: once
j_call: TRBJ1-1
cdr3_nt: TGTGCCAGCAGCCCAGACAGGGAGTACACTGAAGCTTTCTTT
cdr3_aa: CASSPDREYTEAFF

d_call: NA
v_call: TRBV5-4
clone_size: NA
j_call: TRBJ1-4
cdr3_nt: TGTGCCAGCAGCTCGGGGAGGATAAGTGAAAAACTGTTTTTT
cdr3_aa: CASSSGRISEKLFF

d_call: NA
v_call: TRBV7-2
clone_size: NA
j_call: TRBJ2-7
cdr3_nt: TGTGCCAGCAGCTTAGAGGTCTTGAGCTCCTACGAGCAGTACTTC
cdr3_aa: CASSLEVLSSYEQYF

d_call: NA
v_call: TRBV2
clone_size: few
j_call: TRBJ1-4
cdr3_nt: TGTGCCAGCAGTGTAGGCAGGGATGAAAAACTGTTTTTT
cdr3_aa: CASSVGRDEKLFF

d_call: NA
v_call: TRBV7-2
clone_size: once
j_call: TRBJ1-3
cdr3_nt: TGTGCCAGCACCTCTGGATCCGGGTCTGGAAACACCATATATTTT
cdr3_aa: CASTSGSGSGNTIYF

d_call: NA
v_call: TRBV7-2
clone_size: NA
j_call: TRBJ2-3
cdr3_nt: TGTGCCAGCAGCTTAGCAGCCGGGGGCACAGATACGCAGTATTTT
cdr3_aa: CASSLAAGGTDTQYF

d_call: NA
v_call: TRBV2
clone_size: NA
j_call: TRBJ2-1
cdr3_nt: TGTGCCAGCAGGGGAGAGGCTTTCTCCTACAATGAGCAGTTCTTC
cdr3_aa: CASRGEAFSYNEQFF

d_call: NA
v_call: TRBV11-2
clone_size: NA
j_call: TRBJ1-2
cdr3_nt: TGTGCCAGCAGCTTAGGGACCTATGGCTACACCTTC
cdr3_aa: CASSLGTYGYTF

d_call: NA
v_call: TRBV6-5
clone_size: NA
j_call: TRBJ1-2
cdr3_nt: TGTGCCAGCAGTTTTATTCCCGCCTATGGCTACACCTTC
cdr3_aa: CASSFIPAYGYTF

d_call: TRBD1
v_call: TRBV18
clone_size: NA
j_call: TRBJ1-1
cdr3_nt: TGTGCCAGCTCGCCCCGGACAGGGCCGAACACTGAAGCTTTCTTT
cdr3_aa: CASSPRTGPNTEAFF

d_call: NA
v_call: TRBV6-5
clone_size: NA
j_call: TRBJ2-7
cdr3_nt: TGTGCCAGCAGTCCTACCTGGGTCACCTACGAGCAGTACTTC
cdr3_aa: CASSPTWVTYEQYF

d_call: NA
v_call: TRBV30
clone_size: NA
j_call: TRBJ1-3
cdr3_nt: TGTGCCTGGAGTATGACGGTTGGAAACACCATATATTTT
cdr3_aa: CAWSMTVGNTIYF

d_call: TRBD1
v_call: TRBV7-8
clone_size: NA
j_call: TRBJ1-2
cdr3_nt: TGTGCCAGCAGCTCCAGAAGCCTCCGACAGGGGGAGGACTATGGCTACACCTTC
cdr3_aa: CASSSRSLRQGEDYGYTF

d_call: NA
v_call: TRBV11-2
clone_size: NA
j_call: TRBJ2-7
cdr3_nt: TGTGCCAGCAGCTCGCCCCCCCCGGACGAGCAGTACTTC
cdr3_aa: CASSSPPPDEQYF

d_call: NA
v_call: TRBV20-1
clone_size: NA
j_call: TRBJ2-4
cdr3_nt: TGCAGTGCCAGTCCCGTGATCTCCCCCAAAAACATTCAGTACTTC
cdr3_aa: CSASPVISPKNIQYF

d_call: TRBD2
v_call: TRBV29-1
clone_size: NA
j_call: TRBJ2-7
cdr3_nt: TGCAGCGCCACTAGCGGGGGTTCCTACGAGCAGTACTTC
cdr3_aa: CSATSGGSYEQYF

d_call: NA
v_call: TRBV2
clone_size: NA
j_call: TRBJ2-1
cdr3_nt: TGTGCCAGCAGTGATCGGTCTATACCCTACAATGAGCAGTTCTTC
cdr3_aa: CASSDRSIPYNEQFF

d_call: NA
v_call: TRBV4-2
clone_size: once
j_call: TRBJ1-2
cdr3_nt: TGTGCCAGCAGCCAAAGGGCCGCTAACTATGGCTACACCTTC
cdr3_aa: CASSQRAANYGYTF

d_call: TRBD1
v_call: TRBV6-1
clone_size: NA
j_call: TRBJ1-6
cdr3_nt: TGTGCCAGCAGTGAAGGGGGACAGGCCTCTCATAATTCACCCCTCCACTTT
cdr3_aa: CASSEGGQASHNSPLHF

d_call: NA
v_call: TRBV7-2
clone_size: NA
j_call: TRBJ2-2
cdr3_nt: TGTGCCAGCAGCTTAGCCCTTTGGGGGGAGCTGTTTTTT
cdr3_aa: CASSLALWGELFF

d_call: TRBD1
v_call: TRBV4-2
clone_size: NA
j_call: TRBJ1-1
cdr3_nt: TGTGCCAGCAGCCTCATCACCGGGACAGGGCAGGCAGCTTTCTTT
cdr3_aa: CASSLITGTGQAAFF

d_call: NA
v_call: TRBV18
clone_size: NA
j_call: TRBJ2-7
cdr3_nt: TGTGCCAGCTCACCAGGGATCTCCTACGAGCAGTACTTC
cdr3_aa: CASSPGISYEQYF

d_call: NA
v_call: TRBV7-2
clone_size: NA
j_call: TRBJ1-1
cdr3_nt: TGTGCCAGCAGCATGACAGGAGGAGGTACTGAAGCTTTCTTT
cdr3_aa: CASSMTGGGTEAFF

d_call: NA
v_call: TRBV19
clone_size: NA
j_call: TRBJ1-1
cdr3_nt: TGTGCCAGTAGTATAGGGTTAGGGGAGAACACTGAAGCTTTCTTT
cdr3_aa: CASSIGLGENTEAFF

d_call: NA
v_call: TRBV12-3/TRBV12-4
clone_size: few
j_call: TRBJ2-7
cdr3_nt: TGTGCCAGCAGTCGCAAGGGGTTCGAGCAGTACTTC
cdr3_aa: CASSRKGFEQYF

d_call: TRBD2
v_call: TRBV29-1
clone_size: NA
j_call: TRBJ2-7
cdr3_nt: TGCAGCGTTGATAGCGGGGGTTTTTCCTACGAGCAGTACTTC
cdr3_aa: CSVDSGGFSYEQYF